Below, 5 T cell receptor beta chains from the same sample are listed, as sequenced in a study of tumor-infiltrating lymphocytes in primary liver carcinoma. The tissue used was unsorted bulk material of about 19-30 mg. RNA and DNA were co-extracted from it with the AllPrep DNA/RNA mini kit. Total RNA amounting to 450 to 500 ng was the source from which TCR beta cDNA was made with a constant-region primer. What produced the TCR beta libraries was three nested multiplex PCR rounds using slightly modified ARM-PCR. TRBV1-TRBV30 forward primers paired with a C-beta reverse primer drove the first two PCR rounds, about 10 cycles each. In TCRdb, the multiplex PCR reads were re-called with MiXCR into one record per CDR3 protein. The sample lists 75,000 to 80,000 distinct CDR3 sequences, about 75% occurring once. The source material was tumor-adjacent normal liver tissue. Every receptor here comes from a middle-aged man with primary liver carcinoma and hepatitis B virus infection.

Concerning this clonotype itself: The CDR3 ends on some other residue instead of the conserved phenylalanine or tryptophan, so this is likely a read error. The V gene is TRBV29-1, the J gene TRBJ2-7; 7 bases are shared with TRBD2. The germline gives CDR1 SQVTM, CDR2 ANQGSEA. Losses at the gene ends were 7 bases for V and 2 bases for J; bases not matched to a gene: 8. This CDR3 is built from 13 residues. The CDR3 region is CSALASGPYEQYL. The CDR3 DNA sequence: TGCAGCGCCTTGGCTAGCGGACCCTACGAGCAGTACCTC.

The CDR3 DNA reads TGCGCCAGTATCCCCACTTTGAGGGGGCCCTACGAGCAGTACTTC. This sequence encodes CASIPTLRGPYEQYF. This chain uses TRBV4-3 with TRBJ2-7; TRBD1 matches 7 bases. The CDR3 consists of 15 residues. The V gene end was trimmed by 9 bases and the J gene end by 2 bases; junction bases not matched to a gene: 13. Germline V gene lookup returns CDR1 LGHNA and CDR2 YSLEER.

The chain joins TRBV11-2 to TRBJ2-5; weak D call: TRBD2 (5 bases). The CDR3 totals 18 residues. Germline V gives CDR1 SGHAT, CDR2 FQNNGV. CDR3 bases: TGTGTCGGCAGCTTAGCGAGGCTAGCCATGGGAAAAAAAGAGACCCAGTACTTC. Residues: CVGSLARLAMGKKETQYF.

This clonotype occurred many times. A read error may account for a junction end that differs from germline. The chain carries TRBV4-1 and TRBJ2-7; 10 bases match TRBD2. This CDR3 contains 16 residues. The V gene's germline CDR1 is MGHRA and CDR2 YSYEKL. The DNA of the CDR3 is TGCGCCAGCAGCCAACCCGGACTAGCGGAGTCCTCCGAGCAGTACTTC. As protein: CASSQPGLAESSEQYF.

A note on this clonotype: A read error may be the cause here, since a much bigger clone is one base away. The V and J genes are TRBV5-1 and TRBJ2-5, with 14 bases fitting TRBD2. This CDR3 contains 16 residues. Germline V gives CDR1 SGHRS, CDR2 YFSETQ. J lost 5 bases, V lost 7 bases, and 10 bases had no gene match. CDR3 bases: TGCGCCAGCGGCGGGACTAGCGGGAGTAACGGGGAGACCCAGTACTTC. Translation gives CASGGTSGSNGETQYF.